Presented here are 10 T cell receptor beta chains from one specimen sequenced in a study of CD8+CD57+ T cells in acquired aplastic anemia (dated by TCRdb to about 2018). The instrument given in TCRdb is Illumina HiSeq 2000. Genomic DNA served as template for TCR beta VDJ combination and CDR3 sequence profiling. TCRdb handled the public reads itself, with Q25 trimming in fastp and clone calling in MiXCR, and kept productive beta chains. Rows with a matching CDR3 protein are joined into one entry that keeps the most common DNA and genes. The sample table lists about 160,000 distinct CDR3 sequences, over 55% of them with a count of one. The ten largest account for 40% to 60% of the sample. The patients picked for sequencing were ones in whom flow cytometry had shown an expansion of CD8+CD57+ cells. The material sequenced was sorted CD4+, CD8+, or CD8+CD57+ T cells (not recorded which) from PBMCs. These receptor sequences come from a human donor with aplastic anemia.

The chain has TRBV7-3 and TRBJ1-4, with D possibly TRBD1 on 5 matching bases. This CDR3 is built from 16 residues. Trimming stripped 2 bases from V and 7 bases from J, with 17 bases between. Germline V CDR1 and CDR2: SGHTA, FQGTGA. The chain's CDR3 is CASSLGGTRDGEKLFF. The CDR3 coding sequence is TGTGCCAGCAGCTTAGGGGGGACGAGGGATGGTGAAAAACTGTTTTTT.

Concerning this clonotype itself: A much larger clone differs from this one at a single base, so this may be a read error. J is TRBJ2-2 and V is TRBV6-4, with a possible D match to TRBD2 (5 bases). V shed 6 bases and J shed 6 bases, with 14 bases lying between them. Germline CDR1 MRHNA, CDR2 SNTAGT. CDR3 length equals 14 residues. The CDR3 nucleotides read TGTGCCAGCAGAACCGGGATAGACTCCGGGGAGCTGTTTTTT. It translates to CASRTGIDSGELFF.

This sequence joins TRBV7-3 and TRBJ2-2; D is perhaps TRBD2 (5 bases). CDR1 is SGHTA and CDR2 is FQGTGA in the germline V gene. V lost 4 bases to trimming and J lost 4 bases, with 10 bases between them. The CDR3 contains 14 residues. Written as DNA, the CDR3 is TGTGCCAGCAGCTCTGGACTGGGCACCGGGGAGCTGTTTTTT. Translating gives CASSSGLGTGELFF.

This chain connects TRBV2 to TRBJ1-2; D not resolved. Trimming shortened V by 4 bases and J by 2 bases, and 14 bases separated the two germline ends. This CDR3 has 15 residues. Per the germline V gene, CDR1 is SNHLY and CDR2 is FYNNEI. The CDR3 spells CASSGPNLGNYGYTF. The DNA for the CDR3 is TGTGCCAGCAGTGGGCCAAACCTTGGAAACTATGGCTACACCTTC.

The V call is TRBV29-1, the J call TRBJ2-7; D is unresolved. The CDR3 runs to 13 residues. Trimming cost V 2 bases and J 5 bases, with 13 bases left between them. Germline CDR1 SQVTM, CDR2 ANQGSEA. The CDR3 coding sequence is TGCAGCGTTGAATCCGGACCAGTCCACGAGCAGTACTTC. Amino acid sequence: CSVESGPVHEQYF.

The sample holds a few counts of this clonotype. The chain's CDR3 is CSSKSGVTEAFF. Written as DNA, the CDR3 is TGCAGCTCCAAATCGGGAGTGACTGAAGCTTTCTTT. The gene calls are TRBV29-1 and TRBJ1-1, with D hard to call. The ends were cut back, 8 bases at V and 5 bases at J, with 15 bases in the middle. The length of the CDR3 is 12 residues. Germline assignment: CDR1 SQVTM and CDR2 ANQGSEA.

V usage is TRBV12-3 or TRBV12-4 and J usage is TRBJ2-1, with 10 nucleotides matching TRBD1. The CDR3 length is 18 residues. The V segment lost 4 bases and the J segment 2 bases; nucleotides outside the gene matches: 11. The CDR3 coding sequence is TGTGCCAGCAGTTCCAAGAGGGATGGGACAGGGGCCTACAATGAGCAGTTCTTC. Protein sequence: CASSSKRDGTGAYNEQFF.

This clonotype was detected a few times. The chain recombines TRBV7-6 with TRBJ2-7, with D unclear. This CDR3 comprises 12 residues. Per the germline V gene, CDR1 is SGHVS and CDR2 is FNYEAQ. With 5 bases removed from V and 5 bases from J, the gap between germline ends came to 10 bases. The CDR3 sequence is CASSPSVNEQYF. The CDR3 DNA sequence: TGTGCCAGCAGCCCCTCCGTGAACGAGCAGTACTTC.

A few counts support this clonotype. The rearrangement uses TRBV5-6 and TRBJ2-5, with 9 bases matching TRBD2. The CDR3 extends over 13 amino acids. Germline CDR1 SGHDT, CDR2 YYEEEE. J lost 5 bases, V lost 4 bases, and 3 bases had no gene match. In nucleotides, the CDR3 is TGTGCCAGCAGCCCCGGACTAGCGGAGACCCAGTACTTC. Translated: CASSPGLAETQYF.

This chain joins TRBV7-8 and TRBJ2-5; D call uncertain. V was trimmed by 5 bases and J by 5 bases, leaving 12 bases between them. The germline CDR1 and CDR2 sequences are SGHVS and FQNEAQ. There are 13 residues in the CDR3. The CDR3, as DNA: TGTGCCAGCAGCGTCCGACATACTGAGACCCAGTACTTC. Encoded protein: CASSVRHTETQYF.